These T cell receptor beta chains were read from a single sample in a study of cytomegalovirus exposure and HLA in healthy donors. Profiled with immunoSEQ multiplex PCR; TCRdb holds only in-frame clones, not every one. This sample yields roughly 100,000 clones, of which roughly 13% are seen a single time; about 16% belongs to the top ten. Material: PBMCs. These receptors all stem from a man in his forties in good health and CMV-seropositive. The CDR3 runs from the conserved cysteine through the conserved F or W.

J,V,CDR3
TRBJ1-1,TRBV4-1,CASSQGVTRALITEAFF
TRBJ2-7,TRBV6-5,CASSSGTSGRNYEQYF
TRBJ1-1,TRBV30,CAWSYRLNTEAFF
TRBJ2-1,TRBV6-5,CASSHIAGNFNEQFF
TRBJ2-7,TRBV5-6,CASSFSTGAYEQYF
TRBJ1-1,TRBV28,CASSLPETEAFF
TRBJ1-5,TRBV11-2,CASSLDRGNQPQHF
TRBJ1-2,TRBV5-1,CASSETGGGGYTF
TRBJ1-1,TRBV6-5,CASSGAGAVNTEAFF
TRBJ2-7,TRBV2,CASNTGTVRYEQYF
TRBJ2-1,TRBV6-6,CASNNYNEQFF
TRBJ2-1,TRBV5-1,CASSLGGQIYNEQFF
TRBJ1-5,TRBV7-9,CASSVSNRGQPQHF
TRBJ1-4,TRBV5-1,CASSPSDGTNEKLFF
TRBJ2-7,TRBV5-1,CASSSLAGGYEQYF
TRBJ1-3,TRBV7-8,CASSFHRGAQTFSGNTIYF
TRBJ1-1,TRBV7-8,CASGGGEGSTEAFF
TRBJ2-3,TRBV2,CASLWGLADTDTQYF
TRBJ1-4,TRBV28,CASSRQGLSGELFF
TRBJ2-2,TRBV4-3,CASSQDRDYQNTGELFF
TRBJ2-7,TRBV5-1,CASSPGLAGEVYEQYF
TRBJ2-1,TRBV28,CASRLPAVYNEQFF
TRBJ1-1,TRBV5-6,CASRPREGVAEAFF
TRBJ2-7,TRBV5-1,CASSLGDSSSYEQYF
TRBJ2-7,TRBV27,CASSRLYTYEQYF
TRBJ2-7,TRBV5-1,CASSSTGYEQYF
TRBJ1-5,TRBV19,CASSIFGQGSYSNQPQHF
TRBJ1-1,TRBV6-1,CASSETGGNAREAFF
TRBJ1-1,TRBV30,CAWRVGQRTEAFF
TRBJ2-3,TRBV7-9,CASSPDSGKDRGTDTQYF
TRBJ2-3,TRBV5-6,CASSLSSTDTQYF
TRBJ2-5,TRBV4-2,CASSQDPLGTGKETQYF
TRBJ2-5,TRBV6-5,CASSPGLAGVETQYF
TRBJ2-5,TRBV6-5,CASSPRQGVEETQYF
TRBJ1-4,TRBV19,CASRGARGLFF
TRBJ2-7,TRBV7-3,CASSPKRENYEQYF
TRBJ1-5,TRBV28,CASRLPGNQPQHF
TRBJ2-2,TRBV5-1,CANSFRTASNTGELFF
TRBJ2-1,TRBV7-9,CASSPGGQGYNEQFF
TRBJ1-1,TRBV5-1,CASSLLFVPGTTQRDTEAFF
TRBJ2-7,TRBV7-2,CASSSGQGATYEQYF
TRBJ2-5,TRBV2,CASSKGTSGRGTQYF
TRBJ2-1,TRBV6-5,CASSSGLEVNEQFF
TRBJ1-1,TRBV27,CASSLNPGATEAFF
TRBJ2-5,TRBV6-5,CASKRLAGEETQYF
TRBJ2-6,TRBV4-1,CASSQTGVGANVLTF
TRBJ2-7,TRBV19,CASRRTGATYEQYF
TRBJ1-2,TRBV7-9,CASSLQSGQEEGYTF
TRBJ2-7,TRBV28,CASRLAGDPYEQYF
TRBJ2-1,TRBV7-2,CASSLSGTVRFF
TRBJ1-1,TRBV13,CASSLGGDTEAFF
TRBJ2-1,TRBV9,CASSPRTRQAEQFF
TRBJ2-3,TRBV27,CASSWAGGPSADTQYF
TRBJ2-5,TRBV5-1,CASSDRGETQYF
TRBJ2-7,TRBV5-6,CASSSTGIYEQYF
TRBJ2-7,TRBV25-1,CASSHLFGEQYF
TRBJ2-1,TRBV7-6,CASSLVGSYNEQFF
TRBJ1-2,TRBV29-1,CSVEERTGLYGYTF
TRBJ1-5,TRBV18,CASTGQDSNQPQHF